This T cell receptor (beta chain) was obtained from a study of monozygotic twins with inflammatory bowel disease. Study findings and constraints: Healthy co-twins, by inverse Simpson, had higher TCRbeta diversity than their siblings with IBD. Especially with disease activity, IBD patients shared fewer clonotypes with others than healthy twins did. Patient-specific immunosuppressive treatments may have made repertoires more variable.

As regards this clonotype: The antigen is not known.

Reanalyzing the 5' RACE reads, TCRdb keeps one entry per CDR3 protein, without DNA. The sample's table shows 150,000 to 200,000 distinct CDR3 sequences. The germline V gene has CDR1 SNHLY and CDR2 FYNNEI. CDR3 length: 15 amino acids. The sequence was collected from a human donor with ulcerative colitis or Crohn's disease, or a healthy co-twin of an affected twin (not recorded which). This chain uses TRBV2 with TRBJ2-5; TCRdb returns TRBD1, unconfirmable since there is no DNA. The sequenced sample was blood. This CDR3 is CASRDRGKTQETQYF.